The 18 T cell receptor beta chains presented below share a single source sample, sequenced in a study of blood T cell repertoires in COVID-19 (dated by TCRdb to 2020 to 2022). The method behind the library was the immunoSEQ multiplex PCR assay. The table was pulled from immuneACCESS by TCRdb, which kept in-frame rearrangements only. Such tables lose some clones; where checked, under half of the loss comes from unresolved V genes, and the rest has no known cause. The sample contains around 250,000 clones, approximately 86% of them found a single time. Over 6% of the sample is held by the ten biggest clonotypes. Sequenced input: peripheral blood. The source of these receptors is a woman in her 70s with active or convalescent COVID-19.

The CDR3 reads CASARQGTSKVNTEAFF. CDR3 coding DNA: TGTGCCAGCGCCAGACAGGGGACCAGCAAGGTGAACACTGAAGCTTTCTTT. This chain joins TRBV2 and TRBJ1-1, with 8 nucleotides matching TRBD1. Germline trimming cut 8 bases from V and 0 bases from J; bases unmatched to any gene: 14. Germline assignment: CDR1 SNHLY and CDR2 FYNNEI. The CDR3 extends over 17 amino acids.

The CDR3 sequence is CASSLPRTGEVYNEQFF. The CDR3 DNA reads as TGCGCCAGCAGCCTACCACGGACAGGGGAAGTGTACAATGAGCAGTTCTTC. The chain is built from TRBV5-1 and TRBJ2-1; 9 bases are a match to TRBD1. This CDR3 has 17 residues. The V and J ends lost 4 bases and 4 bases, in that order; junction bases with no gene match: 12. CDR1 and CDR2 (germline): SGHRS, YFSETQ.

J is TRBJ1-2 and V is TRBV3-1 (or the pseudogene TRBV3-2), with TRBD1 identical over 8 bases. With 4 bases clipped from V and 7 bases from J, the junction kept 5 bases outside the gene matches. The CDR3 sequence is 13 residues long. Per germline, CDR1 LGHDT and CDR2 YNNKEL (reference sequence). CDR3 residues: CASSPDRASGYTF. CDR3 nucleotides: TGTGCCAGCAGCCCGGACAGGGCTTCTGGCTACACCTTC.

This clone was detected once. The chain is built from TRBV9 and TRBJ2-7; perhaps TRBD2 as D (5 bases). CDR3 length: 14 amino acids. Germline values: CDR1 SGDLS, CDR2 YYNGEE. The V and J ends lost 0 bases and 6 bases respectively, with 13 bases between them. The CDR3 region is CASSVEYWSGEQYF. In DNA, the CDR3 is TGTGCCAGCAGCGTAGAATACTGGAGCGGCGAGCAGTACTTC.

This clone has more than one count but fewer than ten. The chain is built from TRBV5-1 and TRBJ1-4; 10 bases are a match to TRBD1. This CDR3 is 15 amino acids long. Germline V CDR1 and CDR2: SGHRS, YFSETQ. V shed 0 bases, J shed 7 bases, and the junction held 3 bases outside the gene matches. The CDR3 DNA reads as TGCGCCAGCAGCTTGGAGACAGGGGGCGGTGAAAAACTGTTTTTT. Translating it yields CASSLETGGGEKLFF.

The V call is TRBV6-5, the J call TRBJ1-1; tentative D call: TRBD1 (5 bases). Germline V gene sequence: CDR1 MNHEY, CDR2 SVGAGI. Trimming took 4 bases from V and 5 from J, leaving 11 bases between them. The CDR3 extends over 13 amino acids. Written as DNA, the CDR3 is TGTGCCAGCAGTTCAGGGTTGGGGACTGAAGCTTTCTTT. It translates to CASSSGLGTEAFF.

The chain is built from TRBV15 and TRBJ1-2, with 7 nucleotides matching TRBD1. CDR1 and CDR2 from the germline V gene are LNHNV and YYDKDF (reference sequence). Unmatched junction bases numbered 9, after V lost 5 bases and J lost 3 bases. The CDR3 loop spans 15 amino acids. The CDR3 DNA reads as TGTGCCACCAGCGTCGGCCCCGGGACAGACTATGGCTACACCTTC. It encodes CATSVGPGTDYGYTF.

The chain uses TRBV6-6 and TRBJ1-6, with 8 nucleotides matching TRBD1. The CDR3 consists of 15 residues. Germline V gives CDR1 MNHNY, CDR2 SVGAGI (reference sequence). The junction had 5 bases not matched to a gene; V was cut back by 0 bases and J by 10 bases. The DNA for the CDR3 is TGTGCCAGCAGTTACTCGGCACAGGGGGTCTCACCCCTCCACTTT. It yields the protein CASSYSAQGVSPLHF.

This clone was counted once. V is TRBV18 and J is TRBJ2-5; 8 bases fit TRBD2. Trimming cost V 4 bases and J 1 base; bases outside gene matches: 8. The V gene's germline CDR1 is KGHSH and CDR2 LQKENI. The CDR3 contains 16 residues. The DNA of the CDR3 is TGTGCCAGCTCACGTTCGGCGGGGGGAATCCAAGAGACCCAGTACTTC. It specifies CASSRSAGGIQETQYF.

The chain uses TRBV24-1 and TRBJ2-1, with a possible D match to TRBD2 (5 bases). V was clipped by 1 base and J by 9 bases, with 12 bases between them. This CDR3 is built from 14 residues. CDR1 is KGHDR, CDR2 SFDVKD, per germline. The chain's CDR3 is CATSDFGERSEQFF. CDR3 DNA: TGTGCCACCAGTGATTTCGGGGAGCGGAGTGAGCAGTTCTTC.

The J gene is TRBJ1-2, the V gene TRBV3-1 (or the pseudogene TRBV3-2), with TRBD1 matching over 10 bases. After removal of 3 bases from V and 9 bases from J, the junction contained 7 bases not matched to a gene. Germline CDR1 LGHDT, CDR2 YNNKEL (reference sequence). This CDR3 has 14 amino acids. Written as DNA, the CDR3 is TGTGCCAGCAGCCAGGGGACAGGGGCTCTAAGCTACACCTTC. Amino acid sequence: CASSQGTGALSYTF.

This chain uses TRBV4-3 with TRBJ2-3; TRBD2 agrees at 9 bases. This CDR3 is 18 amino acids long. V was pared by 1 base and J by 4 bases, with 12 bases of the junction left unmatched. Germline lookup yields CDR1 LGHNA and CDR2 YSLEER. DNA of the CDR3: TGCGCCAGCAGCCAAGTAGAGGGCGGGAGGGGCTACCCAGATACGCAGTATTTT. Translation gives CASSQVEGGRGYPDTQYF.

This chain uses TRBV7-2 with TRBJ2-2; unclear D gene. The CDR3 is made up of 13 amino acids. Germline lookup yields CDR1 SGHTA and CDR2 FQGNSA. Deletions cut 0 bases from V and 4 bases from J, with 3 bases between. Here the CDR3 DNA reads TGTGCCAGCAGCTTAGCCAGCACCGGGGAGCTGTTTTTT. Residues: CASSLASTGELFF.

This chain links TRBV6-2 or TRBV6-3 with TRBJ1-6, with D tentatively TRBD1 (5 bases). This CDR3 contains 15 residues. Trimming removed 6 bases at V and 10 bases at J, with 19 bases between. Germline lookup yields CDR1 MNHEY and CDR2 SVGEGT. In DNA form, the CDR3 reads TGTGCCAGCAGCCGTCGGGCAGGGCAGGGATCACCCCTCCACTTT. Amino acid sequence: CASSRRAGQGSPLHF.

J is TRBJ1-3 and V is TRBV4-3, with D tentatively TRBD1 (6 bases). Between the trimmed V and J ends, which lost 8 bases and 1 base, there was a span of 12 bases. Germline CDR1 and CDR2: LGHNA and YSLEER. This CDR3 is built from 14 residues. Here the CDR3 reads CASAQGGSGNTIYF. CDR3 DNA: TGCGCCAGCGCACAGGGAGGGTCTGGAAACACCATATATTTT.

The J gene is TRBJ2-1, the V gene TRBV11-2, with D uncertain. CDR3 size: 14 residues. Trimming left V 1 base short and J 7 bases short, with 11 bases between. Looked up from germline, CDR1 is SGHAT and CDR2 is FQNNGV. The CDR3 bases are TGTGCCAGCAGCTTAGGCCCGATCGGGAATGAGCAGTTCTTC. Its translation: CASSLGPIGNEQFF. Filled out from reference TRBV11-2 and TRBJ2-1, the complete variable domain reads EAGVAQSPRYKIIEKRQSVAFWCNPISGHATLYWYQQILGQGPKLLIQFQNNGVVDDSQLPKDRFSAERLKGVDSTLKIQPAKLEDSAVYLCASSLGPIGNEQFFGPGTRLTVL.

The rearrangement links TRBV27 to TRBJ1-3, with 11 bases lining up with TRBD1. The ends lost 7 bases at V and 2 bases at J; junction bases unmatched: 4. The CDR3 sequence is 15 residues long. From germline, CDR1 is MNHEY and CDR2 SMNVEV (reference sequence). The CDR3 protein is CASTAGQGAGNTIYF. CDR3 coding DNA: TGTGCCAGCACCGCGGGACAGGGGGCTGGAAACACCATATATTTT.

Regarding this clone: This sample also contains other DNA sequences that code for the same CDR3. V gene TRBV19 combines with J gene TRBJ1-4; 9 bases are a match to TRBD1. The CDR3 loop spans 14 amino acids. Germline loops: CDR1 LNHDA, CDR2 SQIVND (reference sequence). The ends lost 5 bases at V and 4 bases at J; junction bases unmatched: 2. CDR3 DNA sequence: TGTGCCAGTAGTTCGGGACAGGGTAATGAAAAACTGTTTTTT. This translates into CASSSGQGNEKLFF.